This TCR beta chain was sequenced during a study of OX40 agonist ivuxolimab in advanced cancers. On the study more broadly: Prior therapy, whether anti-PD-1, anti-PD-L1 or anti-CTLA-4, was allowed, and roughly 41% had some.

Data came from immunoSEQ multiplex PCR; TCRdb stores just in-frame clones and leaves some out. The table includes about 140,000 clones, 90% to 95% detected once. The CDR3 loop spans 14 amino acids. Between the trimmed V and J ends, which lost 0 bases and 4 bases, there was a span of 8 bases. The material sequenced was CD4+ or CD8+ T cells sorted from blood, taken in a trial of the OX40 agonist ivuxolimab. The chain employs TRBV23-1 and TRBJ2-3; the D is unclear. TRBV23-1 is marked as an open reading frame, function uncertain. The source of this sequence is an adult with an advanced solid tumor such as melanoma, head and neck, liver or kidney cancer. CDR3 protein: CASSQSFKADTQYF. The CDR3 DNA sequence: TGCGCCAGCAGTCAATCGTTCAAGGCAGATACGCAGTATTTT.